These T cell receptor beta chains were read from a single sample in a study of naive and memory T cell subsets. MiXCR, run by TCRdb on the 5' RACE reads, gives a single entry per CDR3 protein. The table has 55,000 to 65,000 distinct CDR3 sequences, approximately 8% seen once; the top ten hold 15% to 20%. These receptors all stem from a female donor in good health. CDR3s include the opening cysteine and the closing phenylalanine or tryptophan. A D gene is named only where the DNA matches it firmly. A row's size may be missing; if present it is once, few, many or a size class.

TGCGCCAGCAGCTTGTTGGTGGGAGGGGACACTGAAGCTTTCTTT CASSLLVGGDTEAFF TRBV5-1 - - TRBJ1-1
TGTGCCAGCAGACTGAGCGGGCTAAGCACAGATACGCAGTATTTT CASRLSGLSTDTQYF TRBV6-5 few - TRBJ2-3
TGCGCCAGCAGCTTACAGGGCTACAATGAGCAGTTCTTC CASSLQGYNEQFF TRBV5-1 few - TRBJ2-1
TGTGCCAGCACCAGAGAGGGGGGTCTCTATGGCTACACCTTC CASTREGGLYGYTF TRBV6-1 many - TRBJ1-2
TGTGCCAGCAGCCAAGTGGTCGGGAGAAAGGACAGCCACATCCTATTAGCCAAAAACATTCAGTACTTC CASSQVVGRKDSHILLAKNIQYF TRBV14 few - TRBJ2-4
TGTGCCAGCGCCTTCCTAGGAGATTCCAACTATGGCTACACCTTC CASAFLGDSNYGYTF TRBV6-1 - - TRBJ1-2
TGTGCCAGCAACGACCGGGAGACCGCTAATGAAAAACTGTTTTTT CASNDRETANEKLFF TRBV28 - - TRBJ1-4
TGTGCCAGCAGTTTTTTCCGCGGGGCCCCTGAAGCTTTCTTT CASSFFRGAPEAFF TRBV27 - - TRBJ1-1
TGTGCCAGCAGTGGAAGGGCAAACTCCTACAATGAGCAGTTCTTC CASSGRANSYNEQFF TRBV6-1 - - TRBJ2-1
TGTGCCAGCGTCCGGCAGGGTCAGTCTGGGGCCAACGTCCTGACTTTC CASVRQGQSGANVLTF TRBV2 - - TRBJ2-6
TGCGCCAGCAGCTTGGTGTTAGGGGGAAACACCATATATTTT CASSLVLGGNTIYF TRBV5-1 many - TRBJ1-3
TGTGCCTCTGGAACGACGAGCCAGTACTTC CASGTTSQYF TRBV30 many - TRBJ2-5
TGCGCCAGCAGCCAAGCGACAAGCAATCAGCCCCAGAATTTT CASSQATSNQPQNF TRBV4-1 few - TRBJ1-5
TGCAGCGTTAATATAGCGGGAGGCGCAGCGAGCACAGATACGCAGTATTTT CSVNIAGGAASTDTQYF TRBV29-1 few TRBD2 TRBJ2-3
TGTGCCTGGGGGACCCGGGGGAATGAGCAGTTCTTC CAWGTRGNEQFF TRBV30 - - TRBJ2-1
TGTGCCAGCAGCGTGGGGGGGCGCACTGAAGCTTTCTTT CASSVGGRTEAFF TRBV9 few - TRBJ1-1
TGTGCCAGCAGTTTAATATCTCTGGACCGCACCTACGAGCAGTACTTC CASSLISLDRTYEQYF TRBV28 - - TRBJ2-7
TGTGCCTGGAGTGCCCCGGGGGAAGCCAAAAACATTCAGTACTTC CAWSAPGEAKNIQYF TRBV30 - - TRBJ2-4
TGTGCCAGCAGCCCATTCCGGGACAGGGAACAAGAGACCCAGTACTTC CASSPFRDREQETQYF TRBV11-3 few TRBD1 TRBJ2-5
TGTGCCAGCAGCAAAGCGACAGGGGTGACCTCTGGAAACACCATATATTTT CASSKATGVTSGNTIYF TRBV21-1 many - TRBJ1-3
TGCAGCGTTGATAGGGTCCAGAATGAGCAGTTCTTC CSVDRVQNEQFF TRBV29-1 many - TRBJ2-1
TGTGCCACCAGTGATTCAGCTAGCGGGGGGGCCACAGATACGCAGTATTTT CATSDSASGGATDTQYF TRBV24-1 many TRBD2 TRBJ2-3
TGCAGCGTATTGGGACAGGGAGTATCCTACAATGAGCAGTTCTTC CSVLGQGVSYNEQFF TRBV29-1 many TRBD1 TRBJ2-1
TGTGCCAGCAGCTTGGGACAGGGCGAAAAACTGTTTTTT CASSLGQGEKLFF TRBV7-6 many TRBD1 TRBJ1-4
TGTGCCAGCTCATTGGGGCTTGAGGCCAAAAACATTCAGTACTTC CASSLGLEAKNIQYF TRBV18 few - TRBJ2-4
TGTGCCAGCAGTTTACATCCCGATTCAGGGGAGACCCAGTACTTC CASSLHPDSGETQYF TRBV12-3/TRBV12-4 - - TRBJ2-5
TGTGCCAGCAGCGTCCGCGTTTCCTACAATGAGCAGTTCTTC CASSVRVSYNEQFF TRBV11-2 many - TRBJ2-1
TGCAGCGTTGAATGGAACGAGATCGGAGGTGAGCAGTTCTTC CSVEWNEIGGEQFF TRBV29-1 - - TRBJ2-1
TGTGCCAGCAGCGCGTCTCAGGGGGCCACTGAAGCTTTCTTT CASSASQGATEAFF TRBV7-3 many TRBD1 TRBJ1-1
TGTGCCAGCAGCCAAGGGGGGACAATGGCCCCCAATCAGCCCCAGCATTTT CASSQGGTMAPNQPQHF TRBV3-1 many - TRBJ1-5
TGTGCCAGCGGCTTAGAGGCCTACAATGAGCAGTTCTTC CASGLEAYNEQFF TRBV28 - - TRBJ2-1
TGTGCCAGCAGTTTAATGGGGGCCGGTCGTCAAGCTTTCTTT CASSLMGAGRQAFF TRBV12-3/TRBV12-4 few - TRBJ1-1
TGCAGTGCTATTGGTCAGGCGGACAGGGTAGGAGAGCAGTACTTC CSAIGQADRVGEQYF TRBV20-1 many TRBD1 TRBJ2-7
TGCAGTGCTAGTTCGAACTATGGCTACACCTTC CSASSNYGYTF TRBV20-1 many - TRBJ1-2
TGTGCCAGCAGCGTGGCGGGAGAGTGGGATACGCAGTATTTT CASSVAGEWDTQYF TRBV9 - TRBD2 TRBJ2-3
TGCGCCAGCAGCGCGGACCGGGGCGGGCAGTACTTC CASSADRGGQYF TRBV5-1 few - TRBJ2-7
TGTGCCAGCAGTTTAGGTCCCAACAGGGGAAAGAACACCGGGGAGCTGTTTTTT CASSLGPNRGKNTGELFF TRBV28 few TRBD1 TRBJ2-2
TGTGCCAGCAGCTTGCAGACAGACAACACCGGGGAGCTGTTTTTT CASSLQTDNTGELFF TRBV7-9 - - TRBJ2-2
TGTGCCAGCAGCTTAGAGGCAGGAATGAATGAAAAACTGTTTTTT CASSLEAGMNEKLFF TRBV7-9 many - TRBJ1-4
TGTGCCAGCAGCTTGACTAGCGGTGGTGGGTACAATGAGCAGTTCTTC CASSLTSGGGYNEQFF TRBV11-3 - TRBD2 TRBJ2-1
TGTGCCAGCAGCCTTAAAAAGCGGGAGGCCACAGATACGCAGTATTTT CASSLKKREATDTQYF TRBV9 few TRBD2 TRBJ2-3
TGTGCCAGCAGTTACGGGGGGACAGGGGGTTCCTACGAGCAGTACTTC CASSYGGTGGSYEQYF TRBV6-5 few TRBD1 TRBJ2-7
TGTGCCAGCAGTGAAAGGTTCGCGGGAGGATACAATGAGCAGTTCTTC CASSERFAGGYNEQFF TRBV6-1 few TRBD2 TRBJ2-1
TGTGCCAGCAGCTTAGTGGAGGGGGCGCAAGATACGCAGTATTTT CASSLVEGAQDTQYF TRBV7-2 many - TRBJ2-3